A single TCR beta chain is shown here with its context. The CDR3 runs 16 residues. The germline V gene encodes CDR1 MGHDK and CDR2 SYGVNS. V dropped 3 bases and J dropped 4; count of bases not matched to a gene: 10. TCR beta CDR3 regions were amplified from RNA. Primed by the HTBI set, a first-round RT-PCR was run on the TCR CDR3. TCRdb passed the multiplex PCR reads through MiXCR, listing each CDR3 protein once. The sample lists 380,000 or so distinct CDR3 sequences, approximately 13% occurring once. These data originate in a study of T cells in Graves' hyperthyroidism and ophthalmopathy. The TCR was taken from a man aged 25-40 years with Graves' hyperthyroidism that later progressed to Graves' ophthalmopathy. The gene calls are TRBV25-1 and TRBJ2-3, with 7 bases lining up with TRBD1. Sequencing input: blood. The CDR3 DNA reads TGTGCCAGCAGTGACCAAGGGGGCCAGTATCCAGATACGCAGTATTTT. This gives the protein CASSDQGGQYPDTQYF.